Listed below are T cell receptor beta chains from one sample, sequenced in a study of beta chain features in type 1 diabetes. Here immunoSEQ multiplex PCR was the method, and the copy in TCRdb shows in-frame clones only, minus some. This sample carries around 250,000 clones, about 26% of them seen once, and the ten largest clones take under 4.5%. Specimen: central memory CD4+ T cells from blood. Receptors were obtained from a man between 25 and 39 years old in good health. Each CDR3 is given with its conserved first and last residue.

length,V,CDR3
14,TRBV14,CASSRDRYTGELFF
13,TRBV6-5,CASRLAGTDTQYF
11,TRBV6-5,CASSQGYTQYF
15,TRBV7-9,CASSPKQRLNTEAFF
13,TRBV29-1,CSVFGTHNTEAFF
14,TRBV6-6,CASIGVKNTGELFF
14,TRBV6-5,CASSYLLTGLEQYF
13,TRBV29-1,CSVETGGNEKLFF
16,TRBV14,CASNGVGTSGRDEQFF
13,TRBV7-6,CASSNRGYNEQFF
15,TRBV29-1,CSVEKVGSSTDTQYF